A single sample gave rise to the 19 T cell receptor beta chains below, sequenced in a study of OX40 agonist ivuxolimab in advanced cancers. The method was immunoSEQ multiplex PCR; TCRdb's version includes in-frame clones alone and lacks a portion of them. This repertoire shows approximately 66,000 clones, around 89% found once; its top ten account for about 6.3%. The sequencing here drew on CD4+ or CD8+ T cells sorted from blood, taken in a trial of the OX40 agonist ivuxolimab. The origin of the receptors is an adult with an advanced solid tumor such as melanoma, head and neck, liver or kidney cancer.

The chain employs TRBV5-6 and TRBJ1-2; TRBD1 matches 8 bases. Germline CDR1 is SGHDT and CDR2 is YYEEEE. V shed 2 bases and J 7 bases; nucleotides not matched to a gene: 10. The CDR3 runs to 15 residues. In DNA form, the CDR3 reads TGTGCCAGCAGCTTCGGCACAGGGGGTTGGATTGGCTACACCTTC. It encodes CASSFGTGGWIGYTF.

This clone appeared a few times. In DNA form, the CDR3 reads TGTGCCAGCAGCTTCCAGGGACAGAACTACGAGCAGTACTTC. Its protein is CASSFQGQNYEQYF. The chain uses TRBV13 and TRBJ2-7, with TRBD1 matching over 7 bases. The CDR3 length is 14 residues. V lost 3 bases to trimming and J lost 3 bases; unmatched junction nucleotides: 5. Germline-derived CDR1 and CDR2 are PRHDT and FYEKMQ (reference sequence).

The CDR3 nucleotides read TGCGCCAGCAGCCAGCAACAGGGGGAGGCCTACGAGCAGTACTTC. Translating gives CASSQQQGEAYEQYF. V is TRBV4-3 and J is TRBJ2-7, with TRBD1 matching over 8 bases. With V trimmed by 3 bases and J by 2 bases, 6 bases remained unmatched. The CDR3 is made up of 15 amino acids. The germline gives CDR1 LGHNA, CDR2 YSLEER.

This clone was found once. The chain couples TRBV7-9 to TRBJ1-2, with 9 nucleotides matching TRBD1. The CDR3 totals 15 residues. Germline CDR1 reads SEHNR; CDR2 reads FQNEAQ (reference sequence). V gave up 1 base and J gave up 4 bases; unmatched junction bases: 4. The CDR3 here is CASSLGTGDGYGYTF. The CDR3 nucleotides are TGTGCCAGCAGCTTAGGGACAGGGGACGGCTATGGCTACACCTTC.

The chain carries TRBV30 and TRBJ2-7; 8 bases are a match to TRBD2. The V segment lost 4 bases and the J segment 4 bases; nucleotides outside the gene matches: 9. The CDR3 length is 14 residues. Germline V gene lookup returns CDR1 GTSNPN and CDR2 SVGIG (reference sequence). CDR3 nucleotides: TGTGCCTGGATGAAACCGGGACTAGTTTACGAGCAGTACTTC. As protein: CAWMKPGLVYEQYF.

The CDR3: CASSLSQGGEKLFF. CDR3 DNA: TGTGCCAGCAGTTTAAGCCAGGGGGGTGAAAAACTGTTTTTT. The V gene is TRBV28, the J gene TRBJ1-4; 7 bases match TRBD1. Looked up from germline, CDR1 is MDHEN and CDR2 is SYDVKM. The V and J ends lost 2 bases and 7 bases, in that order; junction bases with no gene match: 4. This CDR3 comprises 14 residues.

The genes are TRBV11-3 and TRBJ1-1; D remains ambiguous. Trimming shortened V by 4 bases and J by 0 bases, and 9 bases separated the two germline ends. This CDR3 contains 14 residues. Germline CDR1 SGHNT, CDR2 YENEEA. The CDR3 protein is CASSSGGMNTEAFF. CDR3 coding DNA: TGTGCCAGCAGCTCCGGCGGTATGAACACTGAAGCTTTCTTT. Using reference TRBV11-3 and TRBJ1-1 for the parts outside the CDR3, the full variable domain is EAGVVQSPRYKIIEKKQPVAFWCNPISGHNTLYWYLQNLGQGPELLIRYENEEAVDDSQLPKDRFSAERLKGVDSTLKIQPAELGDSAVYLCASSSGGMNTEAFFGQGTRLTVV.

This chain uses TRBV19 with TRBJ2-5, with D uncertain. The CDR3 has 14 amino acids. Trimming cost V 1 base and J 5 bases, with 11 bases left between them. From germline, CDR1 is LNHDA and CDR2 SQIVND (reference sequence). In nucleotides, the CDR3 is TGTGCCAGTAGTATAGGTGAGACCAGGGAGACCCAGTACTTC. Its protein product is CASSIGETRETQYF.

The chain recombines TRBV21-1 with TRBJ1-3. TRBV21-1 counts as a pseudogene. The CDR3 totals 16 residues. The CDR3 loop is CASSRTCSHSGNTIYF. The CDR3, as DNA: TGTGCCAGCAGCCGGACGTGCAGCCACTCTGGAAACACCATATATTTT.

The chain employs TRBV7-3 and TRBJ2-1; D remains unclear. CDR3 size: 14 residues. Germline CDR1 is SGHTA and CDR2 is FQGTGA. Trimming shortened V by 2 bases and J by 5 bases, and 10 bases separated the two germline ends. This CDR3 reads CASSLYVTDNEQFF. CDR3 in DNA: TGTGCCAGCAGCTTATACGTGACTGACAATGAGCAGTTCTTC.

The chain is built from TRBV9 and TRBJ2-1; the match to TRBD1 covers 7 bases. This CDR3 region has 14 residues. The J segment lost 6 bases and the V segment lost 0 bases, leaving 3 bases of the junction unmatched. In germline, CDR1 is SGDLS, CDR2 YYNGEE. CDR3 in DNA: TGTGCCAGCAGCGTAGCACAGGGGACCAATGAGCAGTTCTTC. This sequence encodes CASSVAQGTNEQFF.

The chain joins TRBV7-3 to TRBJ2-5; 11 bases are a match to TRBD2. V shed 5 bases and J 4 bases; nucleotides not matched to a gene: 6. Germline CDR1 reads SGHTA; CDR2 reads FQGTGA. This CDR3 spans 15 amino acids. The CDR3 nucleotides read TGTGCCAGCAGCCCTATAGCGGGGGGGGCAGAGACCCAGTACTTC. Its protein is CASSPIAGGAETQYF.

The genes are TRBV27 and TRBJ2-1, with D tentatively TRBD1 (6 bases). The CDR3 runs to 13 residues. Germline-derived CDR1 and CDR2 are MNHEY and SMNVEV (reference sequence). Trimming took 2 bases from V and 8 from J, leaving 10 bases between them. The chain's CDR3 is CASSLKAGDEQFF. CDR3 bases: TGTGCCAGCAGTTTAAAAGCAGGGGATGAGCAGTTCTTC.

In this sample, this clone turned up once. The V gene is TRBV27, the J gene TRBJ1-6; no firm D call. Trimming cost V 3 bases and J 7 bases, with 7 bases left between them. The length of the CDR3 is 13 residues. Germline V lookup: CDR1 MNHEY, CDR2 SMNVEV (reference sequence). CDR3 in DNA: TGTGCCAGCAGTTTCGGAGCCAATTCACCCCTCCACTTT. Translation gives CASSFGANSPLHF.

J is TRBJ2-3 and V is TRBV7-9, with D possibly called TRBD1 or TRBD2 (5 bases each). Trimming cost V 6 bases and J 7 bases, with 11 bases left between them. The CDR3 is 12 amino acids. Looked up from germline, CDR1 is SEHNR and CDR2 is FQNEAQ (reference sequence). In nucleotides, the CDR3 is TGTGCCAGCAGACAAGGGACCAATACGCAGTATTTT. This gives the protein CASRQGTNTQYF.

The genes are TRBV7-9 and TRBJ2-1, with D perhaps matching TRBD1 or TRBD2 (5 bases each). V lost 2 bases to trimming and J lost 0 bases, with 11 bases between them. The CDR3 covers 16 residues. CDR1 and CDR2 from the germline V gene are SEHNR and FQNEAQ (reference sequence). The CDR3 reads CASSLRGDSSYNEQFF. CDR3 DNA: TGTGCCAGCAGCTTAAGAGGGGATAGCTCCTACAATGAGCAGTTCTTC. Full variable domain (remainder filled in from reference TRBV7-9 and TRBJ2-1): DTGVSQNPRHKITKRGQNVTFRCDPISEHNRLYWYRQTLGQGPEFLTYFQNEAQLEKSRLLSDRFSAERPKGSFSTLEIQRTEQGDSAMYLCASSLRGDSSYNEQFFGPGTRLTVL.

The CDR3 loop is CASSLVTSKDNEQFF. The CDR3 DNA reads as TGTGCCAGCAGCTTAGTGACTAGCAAGGACAATGAGCAGTTCTTC. This sequence joins TRBV7-9 and TRBJ2-1; 7 nucleotides line up with TRBD2. The germline V gene encodes CDR1 SEHNR and CDR2 FQNEAQ (reference sequence). The V segment lost 1 base and the J segment 5 bases; nucleotides outside the gene matches: 5. This CDR3 has 15 residues. The full variable domain, rest sourced from reference TRBV7-9 and TRBJ2-1, is DTGVSQNPRHKITKRGQNVTFRCDPISEHNRLYWYRQTLGQGPEFLTYFQNEAQLEKSRLLSDRFSAERPKGSFSTLEIQRTEQGDSAMYLCASSLVTSKDNEQFFGPGTRLTVL.

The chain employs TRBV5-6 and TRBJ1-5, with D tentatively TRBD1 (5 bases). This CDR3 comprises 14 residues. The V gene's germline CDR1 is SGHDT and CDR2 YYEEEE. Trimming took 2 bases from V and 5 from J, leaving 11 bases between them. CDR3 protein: CASSFREGHQPQHF. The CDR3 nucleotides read TGTGCCAGCAGCTTTAGAGAGGGGCATCAGCCCCAGCATTTT.

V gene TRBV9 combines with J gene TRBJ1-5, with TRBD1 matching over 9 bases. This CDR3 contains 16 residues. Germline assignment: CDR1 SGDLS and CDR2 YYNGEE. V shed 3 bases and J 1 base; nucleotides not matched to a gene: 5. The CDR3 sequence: CASSAGQGGSNQPQHF. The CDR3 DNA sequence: TGTGCCAGCAGCGCGGGACAGGGAGGAAGCAATCAGCCCCAGCATTTT.